This T cell receptor beta chain was observed in a study of blood T cells in healthy people across ages. Regarding the study as a whole: Diversity figures based on one million T cells were deemed too low.

With a J-beta primer mix and a sample-barcoded 5' primer, a second PCR ran about 7 to 12 cycles. TCRdb reanalysed the 5' RACE reads using MiXCR and keeps one entry per CDR3 protein. The profile covers over 550,000 distinct CDR3 sequences, with approximately 30% appearing a single time and 15% to 18% taken by the ten largest. The authors drew roughly 9.8 milliliters of peripheral blood from each donor. Extractions gave at least 5.5 micrograms of total RNA per sample. There are a few counts of this clonotype. As yet, its antigen is unknown. Germline loops: CDR1 MDHEN, CDR2 SYDVKM. The CDR3 loop spans 13 amino acids. Between the trimmed V and J ends, which lost 2 bases and 7 bases, there was a span of 12 bases.

The sequence was collected from a woman older than 75 in good health. The V call is TRBV28, the J call TRBJ2-7; a possible D gene is TRBD1 (5 bases). The sequenced material came from blood. DNA for the CDR3: TGTGCCAGCAGTTTAATCAGGGTCAATGAGCAGTACTTC. Residues: CASSLIRVNEQYF.